These 15 T cell receptor beta chains were sequenced from one sample in a study of blood T cell repertoires in COVID-19. Repertoires were generated with immunoSEQ multiplex PCR, while TCRdb's copy carries only in-frame clones and drops some. Of around 260,000 clones detected, around 82% appear once; the ten largest clones hold 0.87%. The sequenced sample was peripheral blood. Receptors were obtained from a human donor with COVID-19, enrolled during active disease. The donor label of this sample is uncertain.

The chain employs TRBV11-3 and TRBJ2-2, with D possibly TRBD1 on 7 matching bases. CDR1 is SGHNT and CDR2 is YENEEA in the germline V gene. There are 18 residues in the CDR3. The germline V and J ends were trimmed by 4 bases and 5 bases, with 23 bases remaining between them. Here the CDR3 reads CASSSHPGAGGWTGELFF. In DNA, the CDR3 is TGTGCCAGCAGCTCCCACCCCGGGGCAGGGGGGTGGACCGGGGAGCTGTTTTTT.

Only one count was recorded for this clone. The chain combines TRBV5-1 with TRBJ1-4; the match to TRBD1 covers 7 bases. Germline CDR1 is SGHRS and CDR2 is YFSETQ. V shed 2 bases and J 4 bases; nucleotides not matched to a gene: 2. This CDR3 region has 14 residues. The CDR3 DNA reads as TGCGCCAGCAGCTTAGGGACAGTTAATGAAAAACTGTTTTTT. It yields the protein CASSLGTVNEKLFF. Full variable domain (missing parts from reference TRBV5-1 and TRBJ1-4): KAGVTQTPRYLIKTRGQQVTLSCSPISGHRSVSWYQQTPGQGLQFLFEYFSETQRNKGNFPGRFSGRQFSNSRSEMNVSTLELGDSALYLCASSLGTVNEKLFFGSGTQLSVL.

The genes are TRBV6-5 and TRBJ1-4; D is uncertain. The CDR3 sequence is 14 residues long. Trimming took off 7 bases at V and 4 bases at J, with 13 bases between the two ends. Germline CDR1 MNHEY, CDR2 SVGAGI. CDR3 nucleotide sequence: TGTGCCAGCAAGTACGCCGGGGATAATGAAAAACTGTTTTTT. This codes for CASKYAGDNEKLFF.

This clone was found a few times. This sample includes further DNA sequences coding for the same CDR3. The chain links TRBV27 to TRBJ1-5, with 7 bases that match TRBD1. V trimming: 6 bases; J trimming: 1 base; junction bases outside the gene matches: 9. This CDR3 has 16 amino acids. Germline V gene sequence: CDR1 MNHEY, CDR2 SMNVEV (reference sequence). The CDR3 DNA sequence: TGTGCCAGCAGCCTTAGACAGGGATTGAGCAATCAGCCCCAGCATTTT. This codes for CASSLRQGLSNQPQHF.

This rearrangement joins TRBV18 to TRBJ1-4; D is ambiguous. Germline V CDR1 and CDR2: KGHSH, LQKENI. The V end lost 3 bases, the J end lost 4 bases, and 12 bases lay between the germline ends. This CDR3 is 15 amino acids long. CDR3 amino acids: CASSPSAGFNEKLFF. Written as DNA, the CDR3 is TGTGCCAGCTCACCCTCGGCGGGATTTAATGAAAAACTGTTTTTT.

The chain employs TRBV6-5 and TRBJ1-5; D not resolved. Looked up from germline, CDR1 is MNHEY and CDR2 is SVGAGI. This CDR3 is built from 13 residues. Between the trimmed V and J ends, which lost 8 bases and 2 bases, there was a span of 10 bases. The CDR3 spells CASFWGGNQPQHF. CDR3 sequence (DNA): TGTGCCAGCTTCTGGGGAGGCAATCAGCCCCAGCATTTT.

The V and J genes are TRBV19 and TRBJ2-1; 13 nucleotides align to TRBD2. The V segment lost 6 bases and the J segment 9 bases; nucleotides outside the gene matches: 8. CDR1 LNHDA and CDR2 SQIVND come from the germline V gene (reference sequence). This CDR3 is 15 amino acids long. The CDR3 coding sequence is TGTGCCAGTAGGGAGGGACTAGCGGGAAATAGTGAGCAGTTCTTC. Protein sequence: CASREGLAGNSEQFF.

This clone was observed a handful of times. V is TRBV29-1 and J is TRBJ2-3; weak D call: TRBD2 (5 bases). Trimming stripped 5 bases from V and 5 bases from J, with 17 bases between. Per germline, CDR1 SQVTM and CDR2 ANQGSEA. The CDR3 sequence is 14 residues long. CDR3 residues: CSVRRGIGLDTQYF. The CDR3, as DNA: TGCAGCGTTCGTCGGGGAATTGGGTTAGATACGCAGTATTTT.

CDR3 nucleotides: TGTGCCAGTAAAATACAGGGAATCACTGAAGCTTTCTTT. Translation: CASKIQGITEAFF. V usage is TRBV3-1 (or the pseudogene TRBV3-2) and J usage is TRBJ1-1, with D possibly matching TRBD1 (6 bases). With 9 bases removed from V and 4 bases from J, the gap between germline ends came to 15 bases. CDR1 is LGHDT, CDR2 YNNKEL, per germline (reference sequence). This CDR3 comprises 13 residues.

The chain is built from TRBV3-1 (or the pseudogene TRBV3-2) and TRBJ2-7; possibly TRBD2 for D (6 bases). The ends were cut back, 1 base at V and 0 bases at J, with 13 bases in the middle. The CDR3 runs 16 residues. Germline lookup yields CDR1 LGHDT and CDR2 YNNKEL (reference sequence). The CDR3 loop is CASSQGTAGYSYEQYF. Written as DNA, the CDR3 is TGTGCCAGCAGCCAAGGCACGGCGGGGTACTCCTACGAGCAGTACTTC.

The chain links TRBV12-3 or TRBV12-4 to TRBJ1-1; D gene ambiguous. The ends were cut back, 6 bases at V and 11 bases at J, with 16 bases in the middle. The CDR3 runs 12 residues. CDR3 in DNA: TGTGCCAGCAGGCAACTAAGTGCGCGGGCTTTCTTT. Translation gives CASRQLSARAFF.

The gene calls are TRBV11-3 and TRBJ2-7; D is uncertain. The CDR3 is 14 amino acids. CDR1 and CDR2 (germline): SGHNT, YENEEA. The V end was cut by 0 bases, the J end by 0 bases, with 6 bases between. The CDR3 is CASSLDPGSYEQYF. The DNA for the CDR3 is TGTGCCAGCAGCTTAGACCCGGGCTCCTACGAGCAGTACTTC.

This sequence joins TRBV5-1 and TRBJ2-7; D is undetermined. Germline V gives CDR1 SGHRS, CDR2 YFSETQ. This CDR3 spans 13 amino acids. Trimming took 0 bases from V and 5 from J, leaving 9 bases between them. Here the CDR3 reads CASSLASTNEQYF. CDR3 sequence (DNA): TGCGCCAGCAGCTTGGCTTCTACGAACGAGCAGTACTTC.

J is TRBJ1-1 and V is TRBV7-2, with TRBD1 as a possible D gene (5 bases). Trimming took off 5 bases at V and 1 base at J, with 14 bases between the two ends. Germline V gives CDR1 SGHTA, CDR2 FQGNSA. This CDR3 is built from 15 residues. The CDR3 spells CASSQNGHPNTEAFF. As DNA, the CDR3 is TGTGCCAGCAGCCAGAATGGACACCCGAACACTGAAGCTTTCTTT.

J is TRBJ1-4 and V is TRBV5-4, with D maybe TRBD1 (6 bases). Between the trimmed V and J ends, which lost 3 bases and 4 bases, there was a span of 10 bases. CDR3 length: 14 residues. Germline V CDR1 and CDR2: SGHNT, YYREEE (reference sequence). CDR3 region: CASSSRQVNEKLFF. The DNA of the CDR3 is TGTGCCAGCAGCTCAAGACAGGTTAATGAAAAACTGTTTTTT.